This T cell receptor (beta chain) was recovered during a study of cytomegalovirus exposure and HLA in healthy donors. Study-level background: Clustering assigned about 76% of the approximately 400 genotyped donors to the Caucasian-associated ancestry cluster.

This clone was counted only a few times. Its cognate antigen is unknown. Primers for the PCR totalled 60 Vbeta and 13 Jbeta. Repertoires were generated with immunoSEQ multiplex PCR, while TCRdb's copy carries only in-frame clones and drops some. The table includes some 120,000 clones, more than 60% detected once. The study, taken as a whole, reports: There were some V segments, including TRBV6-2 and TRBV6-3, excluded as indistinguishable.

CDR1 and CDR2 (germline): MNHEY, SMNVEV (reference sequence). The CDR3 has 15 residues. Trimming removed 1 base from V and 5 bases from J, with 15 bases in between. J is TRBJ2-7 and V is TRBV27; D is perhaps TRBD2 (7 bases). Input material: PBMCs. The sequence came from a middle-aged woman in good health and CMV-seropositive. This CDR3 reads CASSLYRGAQDEQYF. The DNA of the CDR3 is TGTGCCAGCAGTTTATATCGGGGGGCGCAGGACGAGCAGTACTTC.